This T cell receptor (beta chain) is drawn from a study of graft-versus-host responses after intestinal transplantation. About the study: Recipients received multivisceral, liver-intestinal, or isolated intestinal transplants. General study points: An association linked early post-transplant HvG declines with peak circulating GvH clone levels. GvH clones were identified in recipient marrow, with some first appearing in ileum or blood.

Method: immunoSEQ multiplex PCR; TCRdb's copy keeps in-frame clones and lacks some. Of about 73,000 clones in the sample, around 90% were seen once. Looked up from germline, CDR1 is SGHVS and CDR2 is FQNEAQ. Losses at the gene ends were 6 bases for V and 0 bases for J; bases not matched to a gene: 4. The length of the CDR3 is 15 residues. Notes on this clone: Antigen specificity is unknown.

V gene TRBV7-8 combines with J gene TRBJ2-2, with 7 bases fitting TRBD2. The TCR comes from a human donor who was the organ donor for an intestinal transplant. The sample consisted of unstimulated CD8+ T cells sorted from spleen or lymph node cells, taken before transplant. CDR3 in amino acids: CASRGGGSNTGELFF. CDR3 coding DNA: TGTGCCAGCAGGGGCGGGGGATCGAACACCGGGGAGCTGTTTTTT.